The clone carrying this T cell receptor beta chain was seen at least ten times. Its matching antigen is unknown. This entry is derived from a study of T cells in Graves' hyperthyroidism and ophthalmopathy. Overall study findings and caveats: Expanded thyroid clonotypes (above 0.001) were mostly also found in blood.

Germline V gene lookup returns CDR1 MDHEN and CDR2 SYDVKM. V lost 1 base to trimming and J lost 3 bases; unmatched junction nucleotides: 13. The CDR3 is 18 residues long. Using 10 ml of fresh peripheral blood, PBMCs were prepared. Researchers amplified the TCR beta CDR3 regions from RNA transcripts. With the HTBI primer set, the TCR CDR3 went through a first round of RT-PCR. TCRdb re-analysed the multiplex PCR reads in MiXCR, keeping a single row per CDR3 protein. The table has about 640,000 distinct CDR3 sequences, roughly 15% seen once; the top ten hold around an eighth. The sequenced material came from blood. The clonotype was recovered from a woman aged 45-65 years with Graves' ophthalmopathy. V usage is TRBV28 and J usage is TRBJ2-7; 9 bases map to TRBD1. DNA for the CDR3: TGTGCCAGCAGTTTATTCGCTTCCGGGACAGGGAAAATCTACGAGCAGTACTTC. This codes for CASSLFASGTGKIYEQYF.